This T cell receptor (beta chain) is drawn from a study of shared clonotypes between healthy human individuals. Regarding the study as a whole: Sampling involved blood alone; tissue repertoires likely differ.

There are 12 residues in the CDR3. Germline V gives CDR1 MDHEN, CDR2 SYDVKM. This clone was observed a single time. No antigen is known for it. Assay used: immunoSEQ multiplex PCR; TCRdb lists only in-frame clones, some missing. The top ten clones hold around 0.4% of a sample with 2.3 million or so clones, about 92% of them seen once. This sequence was found in a young man in good health. Some clones in this sample may be carry-over from other donors' samples. The genes are TRBV28 and TRBJ1-1; perhaps TRBD1 as D (6 bases). The sample consisted of naive CD4+ T cells from PBMCs. Described subset: CD45RA+ positively selected. The CDR3 region is CALQQGGLDAFF. The CDR3 bases are TGTGCTCTACAACAGGGCGGTTTGGATGCTTTCTTT.